This T cell receptor beta chain was sequenced during a study of blood T cell repertoires in COVID-19. The trim removed 6 bases at V and 5 bases at J, leaving 7 bases unmatched. The CDR3 spans 14 residues. The V gene's germline CDR1 is MNHEY and CDR2 SVGAGI. Under the authors' procedure: Estimates of nucleated cell counts were drawn from the amplification of reference gene primers. Sequencing used immunoSEQ multiplex PCR; TCRdb keeps in-frame clones, though not all of them. Clone size and the V and J calls come from that table; the DNA yielded D and trimming. The data contain about 32,000 clones, around 85% of them singletons. The table lists this clone with a few counts.

Sequenced input: peripheral blood. The chain links TRBV6-5 to TRBJ2-3, with TRBD1 identical over 8 bases. This receptor was identified in a man in his fifties or sixties with active or convalescent COVID-19. The DNA for the CDR3 is TGTGCCAGCAGACCGATGACAGGGGAAGATACGCAGTATTTT. Translation: CASRPMTGEDTQYF.